Below, 16 T cell receptor beta chains from the same sample are listed, as sequenced in a study of metastatic and nonmetastatic thyroid tumors. TCRdb re-called the PCR reads with MiXCR. This table has under 9,500 clones, about 22% appearing once. Nobody among the patients had been given any treatment before thyroid surgery. Sequencing input: tumor tissue. Source of these receptors: a female donor with papillary thyroid cancer or a benign thyroid nodule (not recorded which). Some clones in this sample may be carry-over from other donors' samples.

This clone came up many times. The rearrangement links TRBV28 to TRBJ1-1; a weak D match, TRBD1 (5 bases). In germline, CDR1 is MDHEN, CDR2 SYDVKM. Deletions cut 5 bases from V and 0 bases from J, with 19 bases between. The CDR3 is 17 amino acids. CDR3 bases: TGTGCCAGCAGTATACAACCCCGGGGGGATCTGAACACTGAAGCTTTCTTT. Translating it yields CASSIQPRGDLNTEAFF.

This clone was detected ten times or more. V usage is TRBV20-1 and J usage is TRBJ2-1, with no clear D. From germline, CDR1 is DFQATT and CDR2 SNEGSKA (reference sequence). CDR3 size: 11 residues. Trimming took 2 bases from V and 5 from J, leaving 4 bases between them. CDR3 nucleotide sequence: TGCAGTGCTAGAAATGACAATGAGCAGTTCTTC. Protein sequence: CSARNDNEQFF.

Details on this clone: Just one base apart from a much larger clone, this may be a read error. The J gene is TRBJ2-3, the V gene TRBV3-1, with 11 bases matching TRBD2. The CDR3 runs 17 residues. The V gene's germline CDR1 is LGHDT and CDR2 YNNKEL (reference sequence). The J segment lost 11 bases and the V segment lost 1 base, leaving 14 bases of the junction unmatched. In DNA form, the CDR3 reads TGTGCCAGCAGCCAAGCCTACGGGACTAGCGGCGGGTTTATGCAGTATTTT. Its translation is CASSQAYGTSGGFMQYF.

The genes are TRBV7-2 and TRBJ1-1; D is unresolved. The CDR3 is made up of 15 amino acids. Germline CDR1 reads SGHTA; CDR2 reads FQGNSA. Trimming left V 1 base short and J 1 base short, with 10 bases between. CDR3 region: CASSLEVGTNTEAFF. CDR3 bases: TGTGCCAGCAGCTTAGAAGTCGGAACGAACACTGAAGCTTTCTTT.

This clone came up a few times. No conserved phenylalanine or tryptophan ends this CDR3, so it is likely a read error. It is unclear where the CDR3 begins or ends on the DNA, so no DNA is shown, and the CDR3 is as TCRdb lists it. The V and J genes are TRBV27 and TRBJ1-1; whether TRBD1, the table's D call, matches the DNA was not checked. The germline V gene encodes CDR1 MNHEY and CDR2 SMNVEV (reference sequence). The CDR3 totals 8 residues, both ends included. CDR3: CASRGIPG.

CDR3 DNA: TGTGCCAGCAGTTCGACTAGTTTTGCAGAGGACCAGTACTTC. It encodes CASSSTSFAEDQYF. The chain combines TRBV27 with TRBJ2-5; a weak D match, TRBD2 (6 bases). V shed 4 bases and J shed 10 bases, with 19 bases lying between them. The CDR3 length is 14 residues. Germline V gives CDR1 MNHEY, CDR2 SMNVEV (reference sequence).

This clone is a singleton in its sample. V usage is TRBV2 and J usage is TRBJ2-7; 13 positions match TRBD2. The CDR3 length is 19 residues. With 4 bases clipped from V and 0 bases from J, the junction kept 12 bases outside the gene matches. In germline, CDR1 is SNHLY, CDR2 FYNNEI. In DNA, the CDR3 is TGTGCCAGCAGTGCTCCGGGACTAGCGGGAAGGGTGGGCTCCTACGAGCAGTACTTC. Protein: CASSAPGLAGRVGSYEQYF.

This clone was seen repeatedly, ten times or more. Additional DNA sequences in this sample encode the identical CDR3. The CDR3 spells CASSLYEGRTEAFF. The CDR3 DNA reads TGTGCCAGCAGCTTATATGAGGGGAGAACTGAAGCTTTCTTT. The rearrangement uses TRBV7-9 and TRBJ1-1, with D perhaps TRBD1 (5 bases). The CDR3 loop spans 14 amino acids. Germline CDR1 reads SEHNR; CDR2 reads FQNEAQ (reference sequence). V was trimmed by 2 bases and J by 5 bases, leaving 12 bases between them.

A note on this clone: The junction departs from the called germline gene at one end, perhaps through a read error. In nucleotides, the CDR3 is TGTGCCATCAGTTTAGGAGGGGCGGGCGGCTGCACCTTC. Its protein product is CAISLGGAGGCTF. V usage is TRBV12-3 or TRBV12-4 and J usage is TRBJ1-2; possible D gene TRBD1, 5 bases. The CDR3 contains 13 residues.

In its sample, this clone was seen a few times. This chain connects TRBV6-1 to TRBJ2-1; tentatively, D is TRBD1 (6 bases). Per the germline V gene, CDR1 is MNHNS and CDR2 is SASEGT. V was clipped by 4 bases and J by 6 bases, with 16 bases between them. This CDR3 has 15 residues. The CDR3 spells CASSARGPFGNEQFF. CDR3 coding DNA: TGTGCCAGCAGTGCCAGGGGCCCCTTCGGCAATGAGCAGTTCTTC.

Many counts were recorded for this clone. This chain joins TRBV6-6 and TRBJ2-5; 15 bases map to TRBD2. Germline V gene sequence: CDR1 MNHNY, CDR2 SVGAGI (reference sequence). The CDR3 runs to 20 residues. Trimming took 2 bases from V and 2 from J; bases not matched to a gene: 12. The CDR3: CASSYTRIGTSGGSQETQYF. The CDR3, as DNA: TGTGCCAGCAGTTACACCCGGATTGGGACTAGCGGGGGGAGTCAAGAGACCCAGTACTTC.

In its sample, this clone is medium-sized. Other DNA sequences within the sample encode an identical CDR3. The chain employs TRBV28 and TRBJ1-1; 12 nucleotides align to TRBD1. Looked up from germline, CDR1 is MDHEN and CDR2 is SYDVKM. This CDR3 is 13 amino acids long. With 10 bases clipped from V and 6 bases from J, the junction kept 6 bases outside the gene matches. CDR3 DNA: TGTGCCACCGGGACAGGGGGCCTCTCTGAAGCTTTCTTT. Amino acid sequence: CATGTGGLSEAFF.

This clone is labeled large. This sequence joins TRBV7-2 and TRBJ2-1; 10 bases align to TRBD2. Germline CDR1 reads SGHTA; CDR2 reads FQGNSA. This CDR3 is built from 15 residues. J gave up 7 bases and V 3 bases, and 6 bases lay outside the gene matches. CDR3 DNA: TGTGCCAGCAGCTTCGGTAGCGGGGGGTCGAATGAGCAGTTCTTC. Translation gives CASSFGSGGSNEQFF. Supplemented by reference TRBV7-2 and TRBJ2-1, the full variable domain reads GAGVSQSPSNKVTEKGKDVELRCDPISGHTALYWYRQSLGQGLEFLIYFQGNSAPDKSGLPSDRFSAERTGGSVSTLTIQRTQQEDSAVYLCASSFGSGGSNEQFFGPGTRLTVL.

This clone has just a few counts. The chain has TRBV12-3 or TRBV12-4 and TRBJ2-7; the match to TRBD1 covers 8 bases. Losses at the gene ends were 4 bases for V and 0 bases for J; bases not matched to a gene: 8. The CDR3 covers 16 residues. The chain's CDR3 is CASSSKWTGSSYEQYF. The CDR3 DNA sequence: TGTGCCAGCAGTTCGAAGTGGACAGGGAGCTCCTACGAGCAGTACTTC.

V usage is TRBV5-1 and J usage is TRBJ2-7, with 8 bases matching TRBD2. The CDR3 covers 13 residues. The junction had 5 bases not matched to a gene; V was cut back by 7 bases and J by 2 bases. Germline V gene data show CDR1 as SGHRS and CDR2 as YFSETQ. The CDR3: CASSGGAPYEQYF. As DNA, the CDR3 is TGCGCCAGCTCGGGAGGGGCCCCCTACGAGCAGTACTTC.

V and J are TRBV6-1 and TRBJ2-7, with TRBD1 matching over 8 bases. V shed 5 bases, J shed 3 bases, and the junction held 9 bases outside the gene matches. CDR3 length equals 15 residues. Germline values: CDR1 MNHNS, CDR2 SASEGT. The CDR3 sequence is CASSLTGTGGYEQYF. As DNA, the CDR3 is TGTGCCAGCAGTTTGACCGGGACAGGAGGCTACGAGCAGTACTTC.